This T cell receptor (beta chain) is drawn from a study of cytomegalovirus exposure and HLA in healthy donors. Study findings and constraints: Some TCR beta chains (around 180 of them) were listed as cytomegalovirus-associated. A later examination showed that TCR association rates differed by HLA locus, with DRB1 most and HLA-C fewest.

Note on this clone: Its antigen is unknown.

PCR used 60 Vbeta primers and 13 Jbeta primers. The repertoire was sequenced with immunoSEQ multiplex PCR; TCRdb's copy has only in-frame clones and lacks some. Recorded here are some 150,000 clones; the top ten clones represent 2% to 3%. Germline V CDR1 and CDR2: SQVTM, ANQGSEA. This CDR3 has 13 residues. V lost 3 bases and J lost 8, with 14 bases in between. The chain links TRBV29-1 to TRBJ2-4; TRBD1 might be the D (5 bases). The sequenced sample consisted of PBMCs. This TCR was recovered from a man between 35 and 55 years old in good health and CMV-seronegative. The CDR3 here is CSVEEQEWDIQYF. The CDR3 nucleotides are TGCAGCGTTGAGGAACAGGAGTGGGACATTCAGTACTTC.